This section outlines one T cell receptor (beta chain) sequence together with its context. The sample comes from a study of blood T cell repertoires in COVID-19. In the study's own analysis: Amplification from reference gene primers served as the basis for estimated nucleated cell counts. Profiling relied on immunoSEQ multiplex PCR, and the TCRdb table lists in-frame clones only, not all of them. The V and J calls and clone size were taken over from that table, and D and trimming were inferred from the DNA. The sample lists roughly 190,000 clones, more than 80% occurring once. V was pared by 0 bases and J by 6 bases, with 9 bases of the junction left unmatched. This CDR3 is 16 amino acids long. Germline assignment: CDR1 SGHRS and CDR2 YFSETQ.

The chain couples TRBV5-1 to TRBJ2-5, with 9 bases lining up with TRBD2. The sequence was obtained from a woman aged 55-69 years with acute or convalescent COVID-19. The specimen was peripheral blood. Written as DNA, the CDR3 is TGCGCCAGCAGCTTGGCTGGGGCGGGAGGGCCGAAGACCCAGTACTTC. This translates into CASSLAGAGGPKTQYF. The variable domain in full, completed from reference TRBV5-1 and TRBJ2-5, reads KAGVTQTPRYLIKTRGQQVTLSCSPISGHRSVSWYQQTPGQGLQFLFEYFSETQRNKGNFPGRFSGRQFSNSRSEMNVSTLELGDSALYLCASSLAGAGGPKTQYFGPGTRLLVL.